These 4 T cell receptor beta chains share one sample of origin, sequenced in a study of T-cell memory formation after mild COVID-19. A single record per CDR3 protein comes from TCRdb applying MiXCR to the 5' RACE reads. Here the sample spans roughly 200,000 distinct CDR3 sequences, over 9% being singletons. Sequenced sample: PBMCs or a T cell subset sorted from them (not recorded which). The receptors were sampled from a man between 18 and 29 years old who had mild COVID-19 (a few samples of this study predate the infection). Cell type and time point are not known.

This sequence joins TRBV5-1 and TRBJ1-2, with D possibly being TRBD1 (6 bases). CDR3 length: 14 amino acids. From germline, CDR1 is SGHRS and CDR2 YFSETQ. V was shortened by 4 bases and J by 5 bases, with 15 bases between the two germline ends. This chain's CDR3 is CASSGNRAGYGYTF. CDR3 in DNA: TGCGCCAGCAGCGGGAACAGGGCCGGGTATGGCTACACCTTC.

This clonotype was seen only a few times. The CDR3 nucleotides read TGTGCCAGCAGCTTAAACTTTGGGTACGAGCAGTACTTC. It is translated as CASSLNFGYEQYF. The rearrangement uses TRBV7-3 and TRBJ2-7; unclear D gene. V was pared by 1 base and J by 4 bases, with 8 bases between. Germline V gives CDR1 SGHTA, CDR2 FQGTGA. The CDR3 has 13 residues.

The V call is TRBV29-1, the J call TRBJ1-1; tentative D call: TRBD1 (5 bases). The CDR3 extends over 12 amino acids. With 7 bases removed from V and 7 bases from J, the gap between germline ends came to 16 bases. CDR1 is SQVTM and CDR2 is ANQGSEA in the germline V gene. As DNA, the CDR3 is TGCAGCGCAACGACCGGGGGTTTTGAAGCTTTCTTT. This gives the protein CSATTGGFEAFF.

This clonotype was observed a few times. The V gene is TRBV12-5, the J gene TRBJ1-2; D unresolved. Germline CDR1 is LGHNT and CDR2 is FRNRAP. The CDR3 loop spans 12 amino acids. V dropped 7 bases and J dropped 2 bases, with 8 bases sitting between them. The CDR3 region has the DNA TGTGCTAGTGCCCAAACCAACTATGGCTACACCTTC. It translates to CASAQTNYGYTF.